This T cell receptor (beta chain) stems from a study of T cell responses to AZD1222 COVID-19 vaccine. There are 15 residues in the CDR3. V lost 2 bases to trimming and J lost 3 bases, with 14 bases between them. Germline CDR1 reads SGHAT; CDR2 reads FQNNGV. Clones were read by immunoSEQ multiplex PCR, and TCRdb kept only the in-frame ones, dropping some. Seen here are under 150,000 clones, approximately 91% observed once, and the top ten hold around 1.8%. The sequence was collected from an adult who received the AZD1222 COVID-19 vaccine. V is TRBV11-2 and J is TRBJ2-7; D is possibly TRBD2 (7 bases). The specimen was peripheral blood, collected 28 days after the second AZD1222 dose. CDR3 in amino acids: CASSLRRGPRYEQYF. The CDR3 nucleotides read TGTGCCAGCAGCTTAAGGCGGGGGCCCCGCTACGAGCAGTACTTC.